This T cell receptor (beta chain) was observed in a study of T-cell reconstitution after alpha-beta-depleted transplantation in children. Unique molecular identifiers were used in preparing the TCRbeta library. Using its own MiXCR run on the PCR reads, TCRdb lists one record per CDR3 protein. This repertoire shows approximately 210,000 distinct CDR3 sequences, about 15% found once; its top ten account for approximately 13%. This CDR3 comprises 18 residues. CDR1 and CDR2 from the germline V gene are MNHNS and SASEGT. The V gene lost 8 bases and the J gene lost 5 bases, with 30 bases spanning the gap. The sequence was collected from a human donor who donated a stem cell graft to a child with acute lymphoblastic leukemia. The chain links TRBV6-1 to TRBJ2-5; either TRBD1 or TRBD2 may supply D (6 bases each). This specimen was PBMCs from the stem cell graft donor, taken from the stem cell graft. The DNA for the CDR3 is TGTGCCAGCGCGGGACCGTTTTCTATAGCCCGGACAGTGGAGACCCAGTACTTC. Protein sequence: CASAGPFSIARTVETQYF.